Following are 30 T cell receptor beta chains from one sample sequenced in a study of beta chain features in type 1 diabetes. Expressed TCRB transcripts were sequenced because the isolated RNA had all been reverse transcribed beforehand. TCRdb's copy holds only in-frame clones and misses some; the assay was immunoSEQ multiplex PCR. The sample lists around 40,000 clones, approximately 61% seen once, with under 2% in the top ten. Their recognized antigens are unknown. Whole-study results and caveats: Shorter TCRB CDR3s, moderately but significantly so, marked every one of the four CD4+ subsets in Type 1 diabetes patients.

The sequencing sample was made of Tregs from blood. These receptors all come from a man aged 25 to 40 with type 1 diabetes. Some clones in this sample may be carry-over from other donors' samples.

In the case of this clone: The sample holds other DNA sequences that translate to the same CDR3. The chain links TRBV6-5 to TRBJ1-1; D remains unclear. Germline loops: CDR1 MNHEY, CDR2 SVGAGI. The CDR3 is 14 residues long. V lost 6 bases, J lost 3 bases, and 14 bases lay in between. CDR3 coding DNA: TGTGCCAGCAGACTGAGAGGGCCTGACACTGAAGCTTTCTTT. This translates into CASRLRGPDTEAFF.

This clone was seen a handful of times. The genes are TRBV18 and TRBJ1-1; D gene ambiguous. This CDR3 is 13 amino acids long. Germline V CDR1 and CDR2: KGHSH, LQKENI. Trimming took 3 bases from V and 0 from J, leaving 5 bases between them. The CDR3 protein is CASSPPVNTEAFF. The DNA of the CDR3 is TGTGCCAGCTCACCTCCGGTGAACACTGAAGCTTTCTTT. The variable domain in full, with the rest retrieved from reference TRBV18 and TRBJ1-1, is NAGVMQNPRHLVRRRGQEARLRCSPMKGHSHVYWYRQLPEEGLKFMVYLQKENIIDESGMPKERFSAEFPKEGPSILRIQQVVRGDSAAYFCASSPPVNTEAFFGQGTRLTVV.

This rearrangement joins TRBV25-1 to TRBJ1-6, with TRBD1 as a possible D gene (5 bases). The CDR3 contains 14 residues. Trimming removed 4 bases at V and 7 bases at J, with 11 bases between. Germline V gives CDR1 MGHDK, CDR2 SYGVNS. For the CDR3, the DNA is TGTGCCAGCAGTGTGAGACAGACCAATTCACCCCTCCACTTT. This gives the protein CASSVRQTNSPLHF.

This clone was detected a few times. The genes are TRBV14 and TRBJ2-2; 8 bases agree with TRBD1. The V gene's germline CDR1 is SGHDN and CDR2 FVKESK. V dropped 4 bases and J dropped 6; count of bases not matched to a gene: 7. This CDR3 is 15 amino acids long. The CDR3 region is CASSPRGRIAGELFF. DNA for the CDR3: TGTGCCAGCAGCCCCAGGGGGCGAATAGCCGGGGAGCTGTTTTTT. Full variable domain (remainder filled in from reference TRBV14 and TRBJ2-2): EAGVTQFPSHSVIEKGQTVTLRCDPISGHDNLYWYRRVMGKEIKFLLHFVKESKQDESGMPNNRFLAERTGGTYSTLKVQPAELEDSGVYFCASSPRGRIAGELFFGEGSRLTVL.

This clone appeared a few times. The chain carries TRBV6-6 and TRBJ2-5; D possibly corresponds to TRBD2 (5 bases). This CDR3 contains 14 residues. Germline loops: CDR1 MNHNY, CDR2 SVGAGI (reference sequence). V was clipped by 0 bases and J by 4 bases, with 9 bases between them. As DNA, the CDR3 is TGTGCCAGCAGTTACTCGGGGAGAAGAGAGACCCAGTACTTC. It translates to CASSYSGRRETQYF.

This chain connects TRBV11-2 to TRBJ2-6, with D possibly being TRBD2 (5 bases). The V and J ends lost 0 bases and 0 bases respectively, with 12 bases between them. Looked up from germline, CDR1 is SGHAT and CDR2 is FQNNGV. The CDR3 length is 18 residues. CDR3 sequence: CASSLEIGRGSGANVLTF. Here the CDR3 DNA reads TGTGCCAGCAGCTTAGAGATTGGACGGGGCTCTGGGGCCAACGTCCTGACTTTC.

This clone has a single count. The rearrangement joins TRBV5-1 to TRBJ1-2; D is unresolved. This CDR3 comprises 11 residues. Trimming stripped 7 bases from V and 1 base from J, with 5 bases between. Germline lookup yields CDR1 SGHRS and CDR2 YFSETQ. The CDR3 DNA reads as TGCGCCAGCGGCAGTAACTATGGCTACACCTTC. Translated: CASGSNYGYTF. Based on the CDR3 plus reference TRBV5-1 and TRBJ1-2, the full variable domain is KAGVTQTPRYLIKTRGQQVTLSCSPISGHRSVSWYQQTPGQGLQFLFEYFSETQRNKGNFPGRFSGRQFSNSRSEMNVSTLELGDSALYLCASGSNYGYTFGSGTRLTVV.

This chain connects TRBV6-1 to TRBJ2-5; D is possibly TRBD1 (5 bases). Trimming took 5 bases from V and 0 from J, leaving 7 bases between them. Germline CDR1 and CDR2: MNHNS and SASEGT. The CDR3 length is 13 residues. CDR3 DNA sequence: TGTGCCAGCAGTCGACAGAACCAAGAGACCCAGTACTTC. It is translated as CASSRQNQETQYF.

The V call is TRBV6-5, the J call TRBJ2-3, with a weak D call TRBD2 (6 bases). Trimming left V 0 bases short and J 1 base short, with 8 bases between. The CDR3 length is 15 residues. Germline CDR1 and CDR2: MNHEY and SVGAGI. The DNA for the CDR3 is TGTGCCAGCAGTTACTCAGGACTACGCACAGATACGCAGTATTTT. As protein: CASSYSGLRTDTQYF.

This chain links TRBV5-1 with TRBJ1-4; D may be TRBD1 (6 bases). With 4 bases removed from V and 5 bases from J, the gap between germline ends came to 12 bases. Germline CDR1 reads SGHRS; CDR2 reads YFSETQ. The CDR3 extends over 14 amino acids. This chain's CDR3 is CASSRDITNEKLFF. As DNA, the CDR3 is TGCGCCAGCAGCCGGGACATTACCAATGAAAAACTGTTTTTT.

The chain employs TRBV19 and TRBJ2-6; tentatively, D is TRBD2 (6 bases). Trimming stripped 9 bases from V and 4 bases from J, with 16 bases between. This CDR3 region has 15 residues. Germline CDR1 LNHDA, CDR2 SQIVND (reference sequence). The CDR3 loop is CASKLAVAGANVLTF. Here the CDR3 DNA reads TGTGCCAGCAAATTAGCGGTTGCCGGGGCCAACGTCCTGACTTTC.

The V gene is TRBV30, the J gene TRBJ2-5, with 9 bases lining up with TRBD1. This CDR3 is 14 amino acids long. V was clipped by 5 bases and J by 4 bases; unmatched bases: 8. The germline CDR1 and CDR2 sequences are GTSNPN and SVGIG (reference sequence). The CDR3 region is CAWGLGQGLETQYF. The CDR3 coding sequence is TGTGCCTGGGGGCTGGGACAGGGCCTAGAGACCCAGTACTTC. The full variable domain, its missing parts supplied by reference TRBV30 and TRBJ2-5, is SQTIHQWPATLVQPVGSPLSLECTVEGTSNPNLYWYRQAAGRGLQLLFYSVGIGQISSEVPQNLSASRPQDRQFILSSKKLLLSDSGFYLCAWGLGQGLETQYFGPGTRLLVL.

J is TRBJ2-5 and V is TRBV4-2; 10 nucleotides line up with TRBD2. J lost 5 bases, V lost 1 base, and 7 bases had no gene match. CDR3 length: 16 residues. CDR1 and CDR2 (germline): LGHNA, YNFKEQ. The CDR3 loop reads CASSQVERGGGETQYF. DNA of the CDR3: TGTGCCAGCAGCCAAGTCGAGCGGGGGGGCGGCGAGACCCAGTACTTC.

This clone has only one observation. This chain links TRBV7-2 with TRBJ2-7, with 7 bases that match TRBD1. CDR1 and CDR2 (germline): SGHTA, FQGNSA. The CDR3 is 13 amino acids. The trim removed 4 bases at V and 5 bases at J, leaving 5 bases unmatched. In DNA form, the CDR3 reads TGTGCCAGCAGCTCACGGACAGGCCACGAGCAGTACTTC. Its protein product is CASSSRTGHEQYF.

The genes are TRBV5-1 and TRBJ1-2, with D hard to call. This CDR3 has 13 residues. V was shortened by 0 bases and J by 4 bases, with 7 bases between the two germline ends. CDR1 and CDR2 from the germline V gene are SGHRS and YFSETQ. The DNA for the CDR3 is TGCGCCAGCAGCTTGGGAGTTGTCTATGGCTACACCTTC. It is translated as CASSLGVVYGYTF.

The chain links TRBV18 to TRBJ1-1; D unclear. V was cut by 3 bases and J by 4 bases, with 9 bases left in between. CDR1 is KGHSH, CDR2 LQKENI, per germline. This CDR3 spans 13 amino acids. CDR3 region: CASSPRSGTEAFF. In DNA, the CDR3 is TGTGCCAGCTCACCGAGGAGCGGCACTGAAGCTTTCTTT.

The rearrangement uses TRBV5-4 and TRBJ1-2; 8 positions agree with TRBD1. Per the germline V gene, CDR1 is SGHNT and CDR2 is YYREEE (reference sequence). After removal of 4 bases from V and 4 bases from J, the junction contained 3 bases not matched to a gene. The CDR3 consists of 13 residues. The CDR3 loop reads CASSIDRGYGYTF. CDR3 nucleotide sequence: TGTGCCAGCAGCATCGACAGGGGCTATGGCTACACCTTC.

CDR3: CSGLRDTQYF. The CDR3 DNA sequence: TGCAGCGGATTGCGGGATACGCAGTATTTT. This chain links TRBV29-1 with TRBJ2-3; D unresolved. Trimming removed 7 bases from V and 6 bases from J, with 8 bases in between. CDR1 and CDR2 (germline): SQVTM, ANQGSEA. The CDR3 covers 10 residues.

This clone has just one count. The chain links TRBV19 to TRBJ2-3, with TRBD1 identical over 10 bases. The CDR3 contains 14 residues. In germline, CDR1 is LNHDA, CDR2 SQIVND (reference sequence). With V trimmed by 4 bases and J by 3 bases, 1 base remained unmatched. The CDR3 DNA sequence: TGTGCCAGTAGTAGGGGACAGGGGACAGATACGCAGTATTTT. This codes for CASSRGQGTDTQYF.

This clone has only a few counts. This chain connects TRBV5-6 to TRBJ1-2, with D uncertain. Per the germline V gene, CDR1 is SGHDT and CDR2 is YYEEEE. The CDR3 has 14 amino acids. Trimming took 0 bases from V and 3 from J, leaving 9 bases between them. CDR3 residues: CASSLVAGHYGYTF. In nucleotides, the CDR3 is TGTGCCAGCAGCTTGGTAGCGGGCCACTATGGCTACACCTTC. The variable domain in full, with the rest retrieved from reference TRBV5-6 and TRBJ1-2, is DAGVTQSPTHLIKTRGQQVTLRCSPKSGHDTVSWYQQALGQGPQFIFQYYEEEERQRGNFPDRFSGHQFPNYSSELNVNALLLGDSALYLCASSLVAGHYGYTFGSGTRLTVV.

This clone was detected a few times. The rearrangement joins TRBV28 to TRBJ2-3; the match to TRBD2 covers 11 bases. CDR1 MDHEN and CDR2 SYDVKM come from the germline V gene. Losses at the gene ends were 9 bases for V and 4 bases for J; bases not matched to a gene: 6. The CDR3 has 14 amino acids. CDR3 in DNA: TGTGCCAGTAATAGCGGGGGGGGGCCAGATACGCAGTATTTT. Protein product: CASNSGGGPDTQYF.

The V gene is TRBV2, the J gene TRBJ1-6; D might be TRBD1 (6 bases). Trimming cost V 8 bases and J 7 bases, with 21 bases left between them. The germline gives CDR1 SNHLY, CDR2 FYNNEI. The CDR3 totals 16 residues. In DNA, the CDR3 is TGTGCCAGCGCCCCGAGGTTTGCAGGGGCGAATTCACCCCTCCACTTT. Encoded protein: CASAPRFAGANSPLHF. Together with reference TRBV2 and TRBJ1-6, the CDR3 gives the full variable domain: EPEVTQTPSHQVTQMGQEVILRCVPISNHLYFYWYRQILGQKVEFLVSFYNNEISEKSEIFDDQFSVERPDGSNFTLKIRSTKLEDSAMYFCASAPRFAGANSPLHFGNGTRLTVT.

V and J are TRBV18 and TRBJ1-2, with 9 nucleotides matching TRBD1. The CDR3 is 17 amino acids. Germline CDR1 KGHSH, CDR2 LQKENI. V was clipped by 2 bases and J by 4 bases; unmatched bases: 11. The CDR3 sequence is CASSPSGQGLKFYGYTF. CDR3 bases: TGTGCCAGCTCACCATCGGGACAGGGATTAAAATTCTATGGCTACACCTTC.

The CDR3 spells CAIQHRGARNEQFF. The CDR3 nucleotides read TGTGCCATACAGCACAGGGGAGCGCGGAATGAGCAGTTCTTC. The chain recombines TRBV6-1 with TRBJ2-1; 7 bases align to TRBD1. Losses at the gene ends were 10 bases for V and 7 bases for J; bases not matched to a gene: 13. Germline-derived CDR1 and CDR2 are MNHNS and SASEGT. This CDR3 comprises 14 residues.

The chain recombines TRBV7-2 with TRBJ2-7; TRBD1 agrees at 7 bases. Germline lookup yields CDR1 SGHTA and CDR2 FQGNSA. The CDR3 is 13 amino acids. Trimming cost V 1 base and J 3 bases; bases outside gene matches: 0. The CDR3 DNA reads as TGTGCCAGCAGCTTAGACAGGGGCTACGAGCAGTACTTC. The encoded protein is CASSLDRGYEQYF.

This clone was found once. This chain joins TRBV6-6 and TRBJ2-7, with 7 bases that match TRBD2. Germline CDR1 MNHNY, CDR2 SVGAGI (reference sequence). This CDR3 has 14 amino acids. The trim removed 4 bases at V and 2 bases at J, leaving 5 bases unmatched. The CDR3 coding sequence is TGTGCCAGCAGTTTCACTAGCGCCACCTACGAGCAGTACTTC. This encodes CASSFTSATYEQYF.

The sample holds a few counts of this clone. The genes are TRBV7-8 and TRBJ2-4; 12 bases agree with TRBD2. CDR1 and CDR2 (germline): SGHVS, FQNEAQ. This CDR3 is built from 17 residues. The V gene end was trimmed by 5 bases and the J gene end by 0 bases; junction bases not matched to a gene: 5. CDR3 amino acids: CASSPRTSGVAKNIQYF. CDR3 nucleotide sequence: TGTGCCAGCAGCCCGAGGACTAGCGGGGTAGCCAAAAACATTCAGTACTTC. Together with reference TRBV7-8 and TRBJ2-4, the CDR3 gives the full variable domain: GAGVSQSPRYKVAKRGQDVALRCDPISGHVSLFWYQQALGQGPEFLTYFQNEAQLDKSGLPSDRFFAERPEGSVSTLKIQRTQQEDSAVYLCASSPRTSGVAKNIQYFGAGTRLSVL.

This clone was detected a few times. V gene TRBV12-5 combines with J gene TRBJ1-2; 8 nucleotides align to TRBD1. V dropped 6 bases and J dropped 3; count of bases not matched to a gene: 9. Germline loops: CDR1 LGHNT, CDR2 FRNRAP. The CDR3 totals 15 residues. This chain's CDR3 is CASGPPLTGDYGYTF. CDR3 DNA: TGTGCTAGTGGCCCACCCTTGACAGGGGACTATGGCTACACCTTC. The variable domain in full, completed from reference TRBV12-5 and TRBJ1-2, reads DARVTQTPRHKVTEMGQEVTMRCQPILGHNTVFWYRQTMMQGLELLAYFRNRAPLDDSGMPKDRFSAEMPDATLATLKIQPSEPRDSAVYFCASGPPLTGDYGYTFGSGTRLTVV.

The chain uses TRBV28 and TRBJ2-2, with TRBD1 matching 7 bases. CDR3 length equals 18 residues. V was clipped by 7 bases and J by 1 base; unmatched bases: 15. Germline CDR1 is MDHEN and CDR2 is SYDVKM. CDR3 sequence (DNA): TGTGCCAGCACCAGGACAGGATTCATTACATGGAACACCGGGGAGCTGTTTTTT. It is translated as CASTRTGFITWNTGELFF.

J is TRBJ1-3 and V is TRBV18; D unresolved. Germline V gives CDR1 KGHSH, CDR2 LQKENI. The CDR3 has 15 residues. Trimming pared 3 bases from V and 0 bases from J, leaving 9 bases between. The CDR3 loop is CASSPLTISGNTIYF. Written as DNA, the CDR3 is TGTGCCAGCTCACCGTTGACTATCTCTGGAAACACCATATATTTT.